Listed below are T cell receptor beta chains from one sample, sequenced in a study of T cell responses to AZD1222 COVID-19 vaccine. TCRdb keeps only in-frame clones here, not all; method: immunoSEQ multiplex PCR. Seen here are 99,000 or so clones, about 88% observed once, and the top ten hold around a tenth. This specimen consisted of peripheral blood, obtained on day 0 of AZD1222 vaccination. The source of these receptors is an adult in good health. CDR3s leave out the opening cysteine and the closing phenylalanine or tryptophan.

J gene | V gene | CDR3 protein
TRBJ2-1 | TRBV5-1 | ASSLRAGGPGSYNEQF
TRBJ2-3 | TRBV5-4 | ASSPGLAATDTQY
TRBJ2-1 | TRBV7-2 | ASSRRSGTSSYNEQF
TRBJ2-7 | TRBV11-2 | ASSLDPTRVGSYEQY
TRBJ2-7 | TRBV9 | ASSPSTGQLYEQY
TRBJ1-1 | TRBV7-8 | ASRERAGGAGEAF
TRBJ2-1 | TRBV29-1 | SVGTVAYNEQF
TRBJ2-5 | TRBV14 | ASSYTNSRGRRETQY
TRBJ1-5 | TRBV28 | ASSYDQVQPQH
TRBJ2-7 | TRBV4-3 | ASNQTSVLSEQY
TRBJ2-5 | TRBV6-4 | ASSETSGTQETQY
TRBJ1-1 | TRBV5-1 | ASSLERTATEAF
TRBJ2-1 | TRBV28 | ASSPLSWDNEQF
TRBJ1-1 | TRBV6-2/TRBV6-3 | ASSYRGAGNTEAF
TRBJ2-2 | TRBV19 | ASSINLGTGELF
TRBJ2-6 | TRBV28 | ASSFGHSGANVLT
TRBJ2-7 | TRBV3-1/TRBV3-2 | ASSQVGYEQY
TRBJ1-5 | TRBV6-5 | ASRPPWDYQPQH
TRBJ1-3 | TRBV12-3/TRBV12-4 | ASSTGERNTIY
TRBJ1-1 | TRBV12-3/TRBV12-4 | ASSYGENTEAF